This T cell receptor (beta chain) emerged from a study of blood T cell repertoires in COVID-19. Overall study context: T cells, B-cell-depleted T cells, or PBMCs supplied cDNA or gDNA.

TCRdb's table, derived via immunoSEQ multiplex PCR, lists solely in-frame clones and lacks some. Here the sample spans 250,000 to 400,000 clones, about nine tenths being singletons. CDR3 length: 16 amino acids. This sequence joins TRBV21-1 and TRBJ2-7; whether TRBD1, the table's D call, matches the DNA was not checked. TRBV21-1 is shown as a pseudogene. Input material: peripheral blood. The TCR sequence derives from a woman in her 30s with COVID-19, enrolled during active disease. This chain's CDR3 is CASSSPQGAGSYEQYV. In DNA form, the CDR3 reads TGTGCCAGCAGCAGCCCCCAGGGGGCAGGCTCCTACGAGCAGTACGTC.